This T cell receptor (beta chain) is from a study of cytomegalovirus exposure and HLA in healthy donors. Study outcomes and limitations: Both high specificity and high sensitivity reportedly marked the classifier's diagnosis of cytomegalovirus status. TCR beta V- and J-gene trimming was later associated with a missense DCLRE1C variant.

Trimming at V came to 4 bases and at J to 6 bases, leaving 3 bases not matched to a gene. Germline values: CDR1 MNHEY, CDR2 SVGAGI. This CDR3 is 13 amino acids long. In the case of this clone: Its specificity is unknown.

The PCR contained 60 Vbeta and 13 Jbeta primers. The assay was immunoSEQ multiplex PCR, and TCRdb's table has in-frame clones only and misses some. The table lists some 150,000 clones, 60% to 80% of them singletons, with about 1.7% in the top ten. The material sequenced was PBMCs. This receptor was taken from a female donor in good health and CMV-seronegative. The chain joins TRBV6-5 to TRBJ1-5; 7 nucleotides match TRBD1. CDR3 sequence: CASSLDRSQPQHF. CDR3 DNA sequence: TGTGCCAGCAGTTTGGACAGGTCTCAGCCCCAGCATTTT.